The entry that follows covers one TCR beta chain sequence. Clones were read by immunoSEQ multiplex PCR, and TCRdb kept only the in-frame ones, dropping some. The sample yields tens of thousands of clones, about 82% seen once. This sample is part of a study of blood T cell repertoires in COVID-19. Trimming left V 4 bases short and J 0 bases short, with 16 bases between. The CDR3 extends over 17 amino acids. The germline V gene has CDR1 SGHTA and CDR2 FQGNSA. The clonotype was recovered from a woman aged 70 to 79 with active or convalescent COVID-19. Specimen: peripheral blood. J is TRBJ1-3 and V is TRBV7-2; D not resolved. CDR3 sequence reads: CASSSNSGRSSGNTIYF. CDR3 bases: TGTGCCAGCAGCTCTAACTCAGGTAGAAGCTCTGGAAACACCATATATTTT.